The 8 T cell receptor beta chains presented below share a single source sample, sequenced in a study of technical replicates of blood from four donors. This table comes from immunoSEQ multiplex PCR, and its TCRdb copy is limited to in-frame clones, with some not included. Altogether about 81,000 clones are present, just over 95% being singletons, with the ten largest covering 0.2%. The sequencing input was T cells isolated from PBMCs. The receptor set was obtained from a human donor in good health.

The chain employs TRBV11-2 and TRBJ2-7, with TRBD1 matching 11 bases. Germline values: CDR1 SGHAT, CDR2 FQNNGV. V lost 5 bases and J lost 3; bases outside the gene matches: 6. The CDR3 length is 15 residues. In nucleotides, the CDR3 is TGTGCCAGCAGCCTAACCGGGACAGGGGGCTACGAGCAGTACTTC. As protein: CASSLTGTGGYEQYF.

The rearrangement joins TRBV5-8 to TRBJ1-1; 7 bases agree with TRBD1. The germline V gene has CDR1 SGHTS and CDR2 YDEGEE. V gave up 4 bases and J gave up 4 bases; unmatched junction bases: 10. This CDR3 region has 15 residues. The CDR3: CASSPEDRSGTEAFF. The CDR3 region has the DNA TGTGCCAGCAGCCCGGAGGACAGGTCGGGCACTGAAGCTTTCTTT. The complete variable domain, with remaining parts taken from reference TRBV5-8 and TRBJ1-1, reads EAGVTQSPTHLIKTRGQQATLRCSPISGHTSVYWYQQALGLGLQFLLWYDEGEERNRGNFPPRFSGRQFPNYSSELNVNALELEDSALYLCASSPEDRSGTEAFFGQGTRLTVV.

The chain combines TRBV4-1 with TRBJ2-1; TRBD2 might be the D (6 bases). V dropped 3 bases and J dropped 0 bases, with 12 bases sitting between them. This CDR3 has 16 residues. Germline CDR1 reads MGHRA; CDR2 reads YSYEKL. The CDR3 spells CASSQSPGGSYNEQFF. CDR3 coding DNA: TGCGCCAGCAGCCAGTCTCCCGGGGGCTCCTACAATGAGCAGTTCTTC.

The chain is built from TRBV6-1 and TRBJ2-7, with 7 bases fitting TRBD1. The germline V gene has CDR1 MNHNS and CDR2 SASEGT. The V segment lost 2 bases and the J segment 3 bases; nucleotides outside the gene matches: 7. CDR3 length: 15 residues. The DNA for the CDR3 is TGTGCCAGCAGTGAAATTGACAGGGCCTACTACGAGCAGTACTTC. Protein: CASSEIDRAYYEQYF.

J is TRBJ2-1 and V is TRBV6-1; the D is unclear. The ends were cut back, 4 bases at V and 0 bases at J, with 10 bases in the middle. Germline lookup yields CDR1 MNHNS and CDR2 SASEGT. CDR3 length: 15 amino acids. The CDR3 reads CASSVADYSYNEQFF. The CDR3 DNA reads TGTGCCAGCAGTGTGGCGGATTACTCCTACAATGAGCAGTTCTTC.

The CDR3 DNA is TGTGCCAGCAGTTATCGACGCGGGTTCGACGAGCAGTACTTC. Encoded protein: CASSYRRGFDEQYF. V usage is TRBV6-5 and J usage is TRBJ2-7, with D possibly TRBD2 on 5 matching bases. V shed 3 bases and J shed 5 bases, with 14 bases lying between them. The germline gives CDR1 MNHEY, CDR2 SVGAGI. There are 14 residues in the CDR3.

CDR3: CASSLGPAEGYTF. The CDR3, as DNA: TGTGCCAGCAGCTTGGGACCCGCGGAAGGCTACACCTTC. This chain joins TRBV5-6 and TRBJ1-2; no clear D. V was cut by 0 bases and J by 8 bases, with 11 bases left in between. Germline V gene data show CDR1 as SGHDT and CDR2 as YYEEEE. The CDR3 runs 13 residues.

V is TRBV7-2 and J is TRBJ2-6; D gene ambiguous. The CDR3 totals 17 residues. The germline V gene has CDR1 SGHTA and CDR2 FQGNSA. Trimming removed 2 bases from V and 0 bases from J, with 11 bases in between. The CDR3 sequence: CASSLRLLFSGANVLTF. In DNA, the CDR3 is TGTGCCAGCAGCTTACGTCTGCTATTCTCTGGGGCCAACGTCCTGACTTTC.